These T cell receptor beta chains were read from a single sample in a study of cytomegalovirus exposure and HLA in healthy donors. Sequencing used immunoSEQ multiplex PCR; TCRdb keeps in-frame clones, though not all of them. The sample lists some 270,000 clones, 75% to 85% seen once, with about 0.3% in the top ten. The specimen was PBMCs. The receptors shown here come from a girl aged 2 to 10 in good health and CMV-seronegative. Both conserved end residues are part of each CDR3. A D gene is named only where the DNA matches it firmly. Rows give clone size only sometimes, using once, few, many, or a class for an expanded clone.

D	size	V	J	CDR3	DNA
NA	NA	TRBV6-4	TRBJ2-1	CASSDSASEYNEQFF	TGTGCCAGCAGTGACTCGGCTAGCGAGTACAATGAGCAGTTCTTC
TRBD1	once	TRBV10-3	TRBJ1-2	CAIRTGTGANYGYTF	TGTGCCATCAGGACCGGGACAGGGGCTAACTATGGCTACACCTTC
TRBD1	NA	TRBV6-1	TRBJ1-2	CASSRTGAFGYTF	TGTGCCAGCAGTCGGACAGGGGCTTTCGGCTACACCTTC
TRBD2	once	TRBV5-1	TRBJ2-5	CASSGTSGPDQETQYF	TGCGCCAGCAGCGGAACTAGCGGGCCCGACCAAGAGACCCAGTACTTC
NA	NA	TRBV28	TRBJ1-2	CASSVIPYGYTF	TGTGCCAGCAGTGTTATCCCCTATGGCTACACCTTC
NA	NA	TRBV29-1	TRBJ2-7	CSVAEGVVYEQYF	TGCAGCGTTGCCGAGGGGGTAGTCTACGAGCAGTACTTC
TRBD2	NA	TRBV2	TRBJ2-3	CASSEAGADTDTQYF	TGTGCCAGCAGCGAAGCGGGGGCTGACACAGATACGCAGTATTTT
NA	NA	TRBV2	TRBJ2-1	CASTEPGLPYNEQFF	TGTGCCAGCACCGAACCGGGGTTGCCTTACAATGAGCAGTTCTTC
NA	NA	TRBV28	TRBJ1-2	CASSLSGGPNYGYTF	TGTGCCAGCAGTTTAAGTGGGGGCCCTAACTATGGCTACACCTTC
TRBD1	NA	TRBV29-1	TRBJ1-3	CSARQGLGIFRNTIYF	TGCAGCGCAAGACAGGGGTTGGGGATTTTTAGAAACACCATATATTTT
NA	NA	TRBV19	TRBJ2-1	CASSIRSSRNEQFF	TGTGCCAGTAGTATACGGTCTAGCCGTAATGAGCAGTTCTTC
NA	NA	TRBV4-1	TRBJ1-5	CASSSRIDYLNQPQHF	TGCGCCAGCAGCTCCCGGATAGACTATCTCAATCAGCCCCAGCATTTT
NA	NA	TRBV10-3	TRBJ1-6	CATEYRALYNSPLHF	TGTGCCACCGAATACAGGGCCCTTTATAATTCACCCCTCCACTTT
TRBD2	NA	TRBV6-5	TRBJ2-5	CASSGLAGKETQYF	TGTGCCAGCAGTGGACTAGCGGGGAAAGAGACCCAGTACTTC
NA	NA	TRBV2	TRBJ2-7	CASSEARYKQYF	TGTGCCAGCAGTGAAGCGAGGTACAAGCAGTACTTC